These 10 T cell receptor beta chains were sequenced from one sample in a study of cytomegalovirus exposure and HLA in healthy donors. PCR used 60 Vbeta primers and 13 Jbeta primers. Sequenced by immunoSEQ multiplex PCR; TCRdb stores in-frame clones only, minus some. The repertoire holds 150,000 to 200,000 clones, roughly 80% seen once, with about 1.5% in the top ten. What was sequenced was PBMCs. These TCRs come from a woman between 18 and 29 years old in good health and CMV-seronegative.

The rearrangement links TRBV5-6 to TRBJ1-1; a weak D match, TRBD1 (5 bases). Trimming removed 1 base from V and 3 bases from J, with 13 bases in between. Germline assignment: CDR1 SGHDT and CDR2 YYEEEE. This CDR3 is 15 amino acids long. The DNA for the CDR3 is TGTGCCAGCAGCTTGCTCACTGCGGGGGACACTGAAGCTTTCTTT. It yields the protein CASSLLTAGDTEAFF. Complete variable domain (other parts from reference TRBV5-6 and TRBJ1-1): DAGVTQSPTHLIKTRGQQVTLRCSPKSGHDTVSWYQQALGQGPQFIFQYYEEEERQRGNFPDRFSGHQFPNYSSELNVNALLLGDSALYLCASSLLTAGDTEAFFGQGTRLTVV.

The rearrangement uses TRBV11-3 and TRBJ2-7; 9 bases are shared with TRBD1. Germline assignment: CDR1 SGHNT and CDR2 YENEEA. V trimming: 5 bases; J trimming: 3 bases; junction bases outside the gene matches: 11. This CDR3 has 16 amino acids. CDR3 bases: TGTGCCAGCAGCAGAACAGGGGGCGTTAGTAACTACGAGCAGTACGTC. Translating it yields CASSRTGGVSNYEQYV.

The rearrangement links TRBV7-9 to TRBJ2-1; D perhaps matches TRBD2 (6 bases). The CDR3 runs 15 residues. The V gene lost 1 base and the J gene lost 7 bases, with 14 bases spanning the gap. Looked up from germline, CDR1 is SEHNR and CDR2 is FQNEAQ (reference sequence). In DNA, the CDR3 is TGTGCCAGCAGCTTAGTGCTGCCAGGGAGGAATGAGCAGTTCTTC. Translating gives CASSLVLPGRNEQFF.

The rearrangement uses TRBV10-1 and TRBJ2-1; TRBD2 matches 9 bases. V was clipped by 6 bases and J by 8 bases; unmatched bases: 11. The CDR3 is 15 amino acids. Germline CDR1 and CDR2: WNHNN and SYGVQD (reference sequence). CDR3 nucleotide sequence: TGCGCCAGCAGCCCGGCTAGCGGGGCCTCGGATGAGCAGTTCTTC. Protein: CASSPASGASDEQFF.

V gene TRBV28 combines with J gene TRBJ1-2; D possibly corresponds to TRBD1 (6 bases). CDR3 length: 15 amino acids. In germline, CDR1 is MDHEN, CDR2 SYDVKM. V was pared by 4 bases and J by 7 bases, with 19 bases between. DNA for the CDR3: TGTGCCAGCAGTTCTAACTATGCCGGGACAAGTGGCTACACCTTC. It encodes CASSSNYAGTSGYTF.

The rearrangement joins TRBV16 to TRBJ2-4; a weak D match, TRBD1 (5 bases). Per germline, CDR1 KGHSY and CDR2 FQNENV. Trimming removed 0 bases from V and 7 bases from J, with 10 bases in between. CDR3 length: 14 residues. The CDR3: CASSQSSGINIQYF. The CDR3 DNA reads TGTGCCAGCAGCCAATCGTCAGGGATTAACATTCAGTACTTC.

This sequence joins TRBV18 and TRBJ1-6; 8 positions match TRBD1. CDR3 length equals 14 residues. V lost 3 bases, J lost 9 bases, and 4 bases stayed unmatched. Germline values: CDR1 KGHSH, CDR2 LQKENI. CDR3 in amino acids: CASSPGQGGSPLHF. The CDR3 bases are TGTGCCAGCTCACCCGGACAGGGCGGTTCACCCCTCCACTTT.

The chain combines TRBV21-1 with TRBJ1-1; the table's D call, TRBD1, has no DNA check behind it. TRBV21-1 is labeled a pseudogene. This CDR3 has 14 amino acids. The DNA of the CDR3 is TGTGCCAGCAGCAATCGGACACCGAACACTGAAGCTTTCTTT. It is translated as CASSNRTPNTEAFF.

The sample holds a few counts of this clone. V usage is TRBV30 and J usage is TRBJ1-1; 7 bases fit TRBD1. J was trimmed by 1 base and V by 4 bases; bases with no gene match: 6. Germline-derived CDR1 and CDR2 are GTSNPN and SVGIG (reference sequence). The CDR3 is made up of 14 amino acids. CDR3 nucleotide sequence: TGTGCCTGGAATCCAGGGGGTGGGAACACTGAAGCTTTCTTT. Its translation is CAWNPGGGNTEAFF.

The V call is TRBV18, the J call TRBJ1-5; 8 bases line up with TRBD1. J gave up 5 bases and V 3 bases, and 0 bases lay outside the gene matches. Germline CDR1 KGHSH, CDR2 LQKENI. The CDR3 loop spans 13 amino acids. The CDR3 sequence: CASSPTGDQPQHF. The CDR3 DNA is TGTGCCAGCTCACCGACAGGGGATCAGCCCCAGCATTTT.